The 18 T cell receptor beta chains in this list originate from one sample, sequenced in a study of neurological immune-mediated disorders. TCRdb ran MiXCR on the 5' RACE reads and lists one entry per CDR3 protein. The data contain tens of thousands of distinct CDR3 sequences, less than 2% of them seen just once; the ten biggest clones take up more than 2%. The sequenced sample consisted of PBMCs. The origin of the receptors is a woman in her forties with multiple sclerosis.

This clonotype has at least ten counts. The genes are TRBV3-1 and TRBJ2-1; D is possibly TRBD1 (5 bases). CDR3 length: 14 amino acids. Looked up from germline, CDR1 is LGHDT and CDR2 is YNNKEL (reference sequence). Trimming pared 4 bases from V and 4 bases from J, leaving 11 bases between. CDR3 sequence reads: CASSPPAGYNEQFF. In DNA form, the CDR3 reads TGTGCCAGCAGCCCCCCGGCAGGGTACAATGAGCAGTTCTTC.

Ten or more counts support this clonotype. This chain uses TRBV5-5 with TRBJ2-7, with D possibly matching TRBD2 (6 bases). The germline V gene has CDR1 SGHKS and CDR2 YYEKEE (reference sequence). The CDR3 runs 15 residues. V was trimmed by 4 bases and J by 2 bases, leaving 16 bases between them. The DNA for the CDR3 is TGTGCCAGCAGCCTCCCCGGGACTGAGACCTACGAGCAGTACTTC. Its translation: CASSLPGTETYEQYF.

The chain couples TRBV12-5 to TRBJ2-5; TRBD1 is a possible D gene (5 bases). Trimming cost V 7 bases and J 2 bases, with 11 bases left between them. The CDR3 runs to 13 residues. The germline gives CDR1 LGHNT, CDR2 FRNRAP. The CDR3 coding sequence is TGTGCTAGTGCCATGGACACTCAAGAGACCCAGTACTTC. Translated: CASAMDTQETQYF.

This clonotype has at least ten counts. V usage is TRBV6-1 and J usage is TRBJ1-2; a possible D gene is TRBD1 (5 bases). V gave up 5 bases and J gave up 5 bases, with 15 bases separating them. The CDR3 loop spans 14 amino acids. Looked up from germline, CDR1 is MNHNS and CDR2 is SASEGT. The CDR3 sequence is CASSLRQQPYGYTF. The CDR3 nucleotides are TGTGCCAGCAGTCTACGACAGCAACCTTATGGCTACACCTTC.

This clonotype was recorded many times. This chain uses TRBV20-1 with TRBJ2-3; D remains ambiguous. The ends were cut back, 3 bases at V and 5 bases at J, with 9 bases in the middle. Germline CDR1 is DFQATT and CDR2 is SNEGSKA (reference sequence). The CDR3 has 12 amino acids. The CDR3 DNA is TGCAGTGCTAGCGAACCACTAGATACGCAGTATTTT. This encodes CSASEPLDTQYF.

In this sample, this clonotype turned up many times. The V and J genes are TRBV21-1 and TRBJ1-2. TRBV21-1 is marked as a pseudogene. The CDR3 consists of 12 residues. The chain's CDR3 is CASSKRKYGYTF. The CDR3, as DNA: TGTGCCAGCAGCAAAAGGAAGTATGGCTACACCTTC.

This clonotype was counted many times. This chain connects TRBV7-9 to TRBJ2-3; 10 bases align to TRBD2. CDR3 size: 15 residues. Germline lookup yields CDR1 SEHNR and CDR2 FQNEAQ (reference sequence). Losses at the gene ends were 4 bases for V and 3 bases for J; bases not matched to a gene: 4. CDR3 sequence reads: CASSSLAGETDTQYF. Here the CDR3 DNA reads TGTGCCAGCAGCTCCCTAGCGGGGGAAACAGATACGCAGTATTTT.

This clonotype was seen repeatedly, ten times or more. The chain couples TRBV3-1 to TRBJ1-1, with 7 bases identical to TRBD1. The CDR3 totals 13 residues. Per germline, CDR1 LGHDT and CDR2 YNNKEL (reference sequence). J gave up 5 bases and V 4 bases, and 4 bases lay outside the gene matches. The CDR3 is CASSPTGLTEAFF. The DNA of the CDR3 is TGTGCCAGCAGCCCGACAGGGCTAACTGAAGCTTTCTTT.

The table lists this clonotype with many counts. In nucleotides, the CDR3 is TGTGCCAGCAGCCATCATCGGGACAGTGGCATCTATGGCTACACCTTC. Translation: CASSHHRDSGIYGYTF. This rearrangement joins TRBV3-1 to TRBJ1-2; 7 bases align to TRBD1. Unmatched junction bases numbered 11, after V lost 3 bases and J lost 4 bases. Germline CDR1 LGHDT, CDR2 YNNKEL (reference sequence). The CDR3 extends over 16 amino acids.

This clonotype was found many times. This chain links TRBV7-8 with TRBJ1-1, with D unresolved. This CDR3 is built from 14 residues. Germline values: CDR1 SGHVS, CDR2 FQNEAQ. The V end was cut by 6 bases, the J end by 6 bases, with 17 bases between. CDR3 residues: CASRKGGYDAEAFF. CDR3 nucleotides: TGTGCCAGCAGGAAGGGAGGGTACGACGCTGAAGCTTTCTTT.

There are many counts of this clonotype. CDR3 nucleotide sequence: TGTGCCAGCAGCTTAGATACGGGGGCGGATGAAGCTTTCTTT. Amino acids: CASSLDTGADEAFF. This sequence joins TRBV7-9 and TRBJ1-1, with D possibly TRBD1 on 6 matching bases. V was trimmed by 1 base and J by 7 bases, leaving 13 bases between them. CDR1 is SEHNR and CDR2 is FQNEAQ in the germline V gene (reference sequence). The length of the CDR3 is 14 residues.

This clonotype was observed many times. This sequence joins TRBV9 and TRBJ1-4, with D unclear. The germline V gene encodes CDR1 SGDLS and CDR2 YYNGEE. The CDR3 is 12 residues long. Trimming cost V 3 bases and J 8 bases, with 8 bases left between them. The CDR3, as DNA: TGTGCCAGCAGCGCGGGAGGGGAAAAACTGTTTTTT. It specifies CASSAGGEKLFF.

This clonotype was seen repeatedly, ten times or more. J is TRBJ1-1 and V is TRBV5-1; no firm D call. In germline, CDR1 is SGHRS, CDR2 YFSETQ. V was shortened by 5 bases and J by 3 bases, with 11 bases between the two germline ends. The CDR3 covers 13 residues. The chain's CDR3 is CASSSMPDTEAFF. The CDR3 region has the DNA TGCGCCAGCAGTAGTATGCCCGACACTGAAGCTTTCTTT.

This clonotype appeared many times. This sequence joins TRBV4-1 and TRBJ2-2, with D unclear. Germline V gives CDR1 MGHRA, CDR2 YSYEKL. V was cut by 0 bases and J by 6 bases, with 8 bases left in between. The CDR3 has 14 amino acids. The CDR3 spells CASSQDHTPGELFF. In nucleotides, the CDR3 is TGCGCCAGCAGCCAAGATCATACGCCCGGGGAGCTGTTTTTT.

In its sample, this clonotype was seen many times. The chain uses TRBV5-1 and TRBJ2-7; TRBD1 is a possible D gene (6 bases). Germline-derived CDR1 and CDR2 are SGHRS and YFSETQ. V lost 4 bases, J lost 5 bases, and 19 bases lay in between. This CDR3 is 15 amino acids long. CDR3 sequence reads: CASSRSTGFWDEQYF. CDR3 bases: TGCGCCAGCAGCCGATCTACAGGGTTTTGGGACGAGCAGTACTTC.

This clonotype was picked up many times. This rearrangement joins TRBV6-5 to TRBJ1-5; D remains unclear. Germline CDR1 is MNHEY and CDR2 is SVGAGI. The CDR3 loop spans 13 amino acids. V gave up 6 bases and J gave up 0 bases, with 6 bases separating them. Here the CDR3 DNA reads TGTGCCAGCAGGCGTGGTAGCAATCAGCCCCAGCATTTT. Encoded protein: CASRRGSNQPQHF.

This chain joins TRBV10-3 and TRBJ2-3; D is possibly TRBD1 or TRBD2 (5 bases each). Trimming removed 0 bases at V and 3 bases at J, with 10 bases between. CDR3 length: 15 residues. Germline CDR1 reads ENHRY; CDR2 reads SYGVKD. The CDR3 region has the DNA TGTGCCATCAGTGAGTCGTCAGGGAGTACAGATACGCAGTATTTT. This sequence encodes CAISESSGSTDTQYF.

This clonotype occurred many times. The V and J genes are TRBV28 and TRBJ1-4; 8 bases agree with TRBD1. This CDR3 has 17 amino acids. Germline V gives CDR1 MDHEN, CDR2 SYDVKM. J gave up 8 bases and V 3 bases, and 14 bases lay outside the gene matches. The CDR3 DNA sequence: TGTGCCAGCAGTTTCCCTGGGCCCAGGGGGCTAATGGAAAAACTGTTTTTT. Amino acids: CASSFPGPRGLMEKLFF. Looking up the rest from reference TRBV28 and TRBJ1-4 gives the full variable domain: DVKVTQSSRYLVKRTGEKVFLECVQDMDHENMFWYRQDPGLGLRLIYFSYDVKMKEKGDIPEGYSVSREKKERFSLILESASTNQTSMYLCASSFPGPRGLMEKLFFGSGTQLSVL.